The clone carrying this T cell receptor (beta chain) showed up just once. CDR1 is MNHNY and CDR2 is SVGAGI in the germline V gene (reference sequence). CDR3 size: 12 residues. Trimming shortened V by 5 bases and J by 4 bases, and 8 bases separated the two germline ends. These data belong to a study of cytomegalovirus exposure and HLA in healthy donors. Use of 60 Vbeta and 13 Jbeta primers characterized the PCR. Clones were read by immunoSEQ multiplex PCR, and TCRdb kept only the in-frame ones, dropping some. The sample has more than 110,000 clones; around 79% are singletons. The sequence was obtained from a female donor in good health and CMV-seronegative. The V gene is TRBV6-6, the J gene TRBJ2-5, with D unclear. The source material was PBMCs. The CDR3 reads CASSPVGETQYF. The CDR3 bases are TGTGCCAGCAGTCCAGTTGGAGAGACCCAGTACTTC.